The next 5 T cell receptor beta chains were all read from a single sample in a study of blood T cell repertoires in COVID-19. Profiling relied on immunoSEQ multiplex PCR, and the TCRdb table lists in-frame clones only, not all of them. In the table there are over 85,000 clones, roughly 89% of which are singletons. Sequencing was carried out using peripheral blood. All receptors derive from a woman aged 45-60 years with COVID-19, enrolled during active disease.

The genes are TRBV6-2 or TRBV6-3 and TRBJ1-1; 10 bases align to TRBD1. The germline V gene has CDR1 MNHEY and CDR2 SVGEGT. J gave up 1 base and V 4 bases, and 9 bases lay outside the gene matches. The CDR3 runs to 17 residues. CDR3 sequence reads: CASSWSTGGAGNTEAFF. The CDR3 region has the DNA TGTGCCAGCAGTTGGTCGACAGGGGGCGCGGGGAACACTGAAGCTTTCTTT.

CDR3 sequence reads: CASSSDLAGGRAYFF. CDR3 nucleotide sequence: TGTGCCAGCAGCTCGGATTTAGCGGGGGGTCGGGCCTACTTCTTC. This chain connects TRBV7-2 to TRBJ2-1; TRBD2 matches at 10 bases. CDR1 and CDR2 (germline): SGHTA, FQGNSA. The CDR3 contains 15 residues. V lost 4 bases to trimming and J lost 16 bases; unmatched junction nucleotides: 16.

This chain uses TRBV28 with TRBJ1-4; D remains unclear. Looked up from germline, CDR1 is MDHEN and CDR2 is SYDVKM. The CDR3 covers 13 residues. Trimming took off 3 bases at V and 8 bases at J, with 10 bases between the two ends. CDR3 amino acids: CASSLFTEEKLFF. Written as DNA, the CDR3 is TGTGCCAGCAGTTTGTTCACTGAAGAAAAACTGTTTTTT.

The chain employs TRBV12-5 and TRBJ1-1; TRBD1 aligns across 7 bases. Germline V gives CDR1 LGHNT, CDR2 FRNRAP. Trimming at V came to 3 bases and at J to 3 bases, leaving 4 bases not matched to a gene. The length of the CDR3 is 14 residues. In DNA, the CDR3 is TGTGCTAGTGGTTTTGAGGGGGCCCACACTGAAGCTTTCTTT. Protein product: CASGFEGAHTEAFF.

The genes are TRBV19 and TRBJ2-3; D not certain. The CDR3 length is 14 residues. The V gene's germline CDR1 is LNHDA and CDR2 SQIVND (reference sequence). V was clipped by 3 bases and J by 6 bases, with 13 bases between them. The CDR3 loop is CASSIATFSDTQYF. CDR3 nucleotide sequence: TGTGCCAGTAGTATTGCGACATTTTCCGATACGCAGTATTTT.